This T cell receptor beta chain was observed in a study of blood T cell repertoires in COVID-19. For the study at large: Samples representing acute and convalescent COVID-19 were sourced from the United States, Italy and Spain. PBMCs, B-cell-depleted T cells, or T cells were the source of the cDNA or gDNA that made up the material.

This CDR3 is 15 amino acids long. The V gene lost 3 bases and the J gene lost 0 bases, with 8 bases spanning the gap. Germline V lookup: CDR1 LGHDT, CDR2 YNNKEL (reference sequence). Original methodology: Scientists estimated how many nucleated cells there were by amplifying reference gene primers. Using immunoSEQ multiplex PCR, the repertoire was profiled, and TCRdb retains in-frame clones only, with some absent. V and J calls and clone size are those listed in that table; D and trimming were worked out from the DNA. Of hundreds of thousands of clones listed, 80% to 90% are singletons. This clonotype originated in a woman aged 25 to 39 with active or convalescent COVID-19. Material: peripheral blood. The rearrangement joins TRBV3-1 (or the pseudogene TRBV3-2) to TRBJ1-4, with D uncertain. In DNA, the CDR3 is TGTGCCAGCAGCCACGACTTCACAACTAATGAAAAACTGTTTTTT. Its protein is CASSHDFTTNEKLFF.